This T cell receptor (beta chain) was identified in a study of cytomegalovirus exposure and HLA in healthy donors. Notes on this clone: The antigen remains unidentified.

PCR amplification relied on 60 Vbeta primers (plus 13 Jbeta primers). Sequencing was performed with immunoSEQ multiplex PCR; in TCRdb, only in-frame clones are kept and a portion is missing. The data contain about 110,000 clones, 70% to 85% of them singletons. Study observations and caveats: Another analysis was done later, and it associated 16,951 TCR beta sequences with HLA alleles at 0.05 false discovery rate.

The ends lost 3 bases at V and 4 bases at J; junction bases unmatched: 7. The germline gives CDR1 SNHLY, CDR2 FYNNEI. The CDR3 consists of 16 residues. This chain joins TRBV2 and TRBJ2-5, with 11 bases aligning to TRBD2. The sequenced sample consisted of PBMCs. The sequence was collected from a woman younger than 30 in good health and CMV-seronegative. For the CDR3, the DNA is TGTGCCAGCAGTGAGACTGTTCTAGCGGGGGGAGAGACCCAGTACTTC. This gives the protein CASSETVLAGGETQYF.